Shown below are 11 T cell receptor beta chains from a single sample sequenced in a study of beta chain features in type 1 diabetes. Of the isolated RNA, all was reverse transcribed, and so the sequenced material was expressed TCRB transcripts. Only in-frame clones appear in the TCRdb table, and some are missing; sequencing was by immunoSEQ multiplex PCR. The data hold 350,000 to 400,000 clones, with roughly 16% observed a single time. The sample was naive CD4+ T cells from blood. The receptors originated from a young woman in good health.

The table lists this clone with a few counts. CDR3 sequence (DNA): TGTGCCAGCCGCTCGGCGGCGGGGGCCGAGACCCAGTACTTC. This translates into CASRSAAGAETQYF. The genes are TRBV28 and TRBJ2-5; D possibly corresponds to TRBD2 (7 bases). Germline assignment: CDR1 MDHEN and CDR2 SYDVKM. The ends were cut back, 8 bases at V and 5 bases at J, with 18 bases in the middle. The CDR3 consists of 14 residues. Looking up the rest from reference TRBV28 and TRBJ2-5 gives the full variable domain: DVKVTQSSRYLVKRTGEKVFLECVQDMDHENMFWYRQDPGLGLRLIYFSYDVKMKEKGDIPEGYSVSREKKERFSLILESASTNQTSMYLCASRSAAGAETQYFGPGTRLLVL.

This clone appeared a few times. The chain is built from TRBV14 and TRBJ2-7, with TRBD2 as a possible D gene (6 bases). The CDR3 contains 14 residues. V gave up 4 bases and J gave up 2 bases, with 12 bases separating them. Germline values: CDR1 SGHDN, CDR2 FVKESK. CDR3: CASSREAGPYEQYF. The CDR3 DNA is TGTGCCAGCAGCCGAGAGGCGGGACCCTACGAGCAGTACTTC.

The rearrangement joins TRBV25-1 to TRBJ2-2, with D possibly TRBD1 on 5 matching bases. Per germline, CDR1 MGHDK and CDR2 SYGVNS. The length of the CDR3 is 15 residues. Deletions cut 6 bases from V and 0 bases from J, with 11 bases between. Here the CDR3 DNA reads TGTGCCAGCAGGGACACACGCTCGAACACCGGGGAGCTGTTTTTT. It codes for CASRDTRSNTGELFF. The complete variable domain, with remaining parts taken from reference TRBV25-1 and TRBJ2-2, reads EADIYQTPRYLVIGTGKKITLECSQTMGHDKMYWYQQDPGMELHLIHYSYGVNSTEKGDLSSESTVSRIRTEHFPLTLESARPSHTSQYLCASRDTRSNTGELFFGEGSRLTVL.

The V call is TRBV30, the J call TRBJ2-2, with 10 bases identical to TRBD2. Trimming took 4 bases from V and 4 from J; bases not matched to a gene: 6. From germline, CDR1 is GTSNPN and CDR2 SVGIG (reference sequence). The CDR3 has 15 residues. The CDR3 reads CAWKTGTSVTGELFF. The CDR3 DNA follows: TGTGCCTGGAAGACCGGGACTAGCGTCACCGGGGAGCTGTTTTTT.

This rearrangement joins TRBV29-1 to TRBJ2-2; D not resolved. V was clipped by 6 bases and J by 5 bases, with 10 bases between them. The CDR3 spans 12 residues. Per germline, CDR1 SQVTM and CDR2 ANQGSEA. The CDR3 coding sequence is TGCAGCGTCATGGCAGAAACCGGGGAGCTGTTTTTT. Translating gives CSVMAETGELFF.

The J gene is TRBJ1-5, the V gene TRBV2; D is possibly TRBD1 (6 bases). This CDR3 region has 14 residues. From germline, CDR1 is SNHLY and CDR2 FYNNEI. Trimming took off 5 bases at V and 6 bases at J, with 14 bases between the two ends. The CDR3 DNA is TGTGCCAGCAGTATTAGGACAGAATTTCAGCCCCAGCATTTT. It yields the protein CASSIRTEFQPQHF.

This clone has only a few counts. The rearrangement uses TRBV9 and TRBJ2-1; D perhaps matches TRBD1 (6 bases). Germline CDR1 reads SGDLS; CDR2 reads YYNGEE. The CDR3 extends over 16 amino acids. Trimming stripped 4 bases from V and 6 bases from J, with 20 bases between. The CDR3 is CASSPRPPQGGNEQFF. The CDR3 nucleotides are TGTGCCAGCAGCCCCCGCCCCCCACAGGGTGGCAATGAGCAGTTCTTC.

The CDR3 DNA reads as TGTGCCAGCAGTTACGCAGGGGCCGTCGGATCCGGGGAGCTGTTTTTT. Translating gives CASSYAGAVGSGELFF. This chain connects TRBV27 to TRBJ2-2; D might be TRBD1 (6 bases). Germline V gives CDR1 MNHEY, CDR2 SMNVEV (reference sequence). The CDR3 totals 16 residues. V lost 4 bases to trimming and J lost 6 bases, with 18 bases between them.

The rearrangement uses TRBV6-5 and TRBJ2-7, with D possibly matching TRBD2 (6 bases). Germline CDR1 reads MNHEY; CDR2 reads SVGAGI. This CDR3 contains 13 residues. Trimming shortened V by 8 bases and J by 2 bases, and 13 bases separated the two germline ends. CDR3 DNA: TGTGCCAGCTTTCGCGGGACCACCTACGAGCAGTACTTC. Residues: CASFRGTTYEQYF.

In this sample, this clone turned up a few times. V gene TRBV25-1 combines with J gene TRBJ2-1, with 7 bases lining up with TRBD1. Germline V gene lookup returns CDR1 MGHDK and CDR2 SYGVNS. The CDR3 has 12 residues. The trim removed 3 bases at V and 9 bases at J, leaving 2 bases unmatched. Here the CDR3 reads CASSDTGAEQFF. CDR3 bases: TGTGCCAGCAGTGACACAGGGGCTGAGCAGTTCTTC.

In its sample, this clone was seen a few times. The V call is TRBV7-3, the J call TRBJ2-7, with 9 bases that match TRBD2. The junction had 4 bases not matched to a gene; V was cut back by 5 bases and J by 2 bases. This CDR3 is 14 amino acids long. CDR1 is SGHTA and CDR2 is FQGTGA in the germline V gene. This CDR3 is CASSTLAGAYEQYF. For the CDR3, the DNA is TGTGCCAGCAGCACTTTAGCGGGAGCCTACGAGCAGTACTTC.